One sample yielded the 2 T cell receptor beta chains listed below, sequenced in a study of OX40 agonist ivuxolimab in advanced cancers. Profiling relied on immunoSEQ multiplex PCR, and the TCRdb table lists in-frame clones only, not all of them. The table includes some 64,000 clones, roughly nine tenths detected once. Here the sequenced sample was CD4+ or CD8+ T cells sorted from blood, taken in a trial of the OX40 agonist ivuxolimab. The origin of the receptors is an adult with an advanced solid tumor such as melanoma, head and neck, liver or kidney cancer.

This sequence joins TRBV2 and TRBJ2-5; tentatively, D is TRBD2 (5 bases). This CDR3 contains 14 residues. V was shortened by 8 bases and J by 3 bases, with 16 bases between the two germline ends. The V gene's germline CDR1 is SNHLY and CDR2 FYNNEI. The CDR3 spells CASGPGTGKETQYF. The DNA for the CDR3 is TGTGCCAGCGGTCCGGGAACTGGTAAAGAGACCCAGTACTTC.

The chain employs TRBV28 and TRBJ2-7; 10 positions match TRBD1. The junction had 5 bases not matched to a gene; V was cut back by 6 bases and J by 3 bases. The germline CDR1 and CDR2 sequences are MDHEN and SYDVKM. This CDR3 region has 14 residues. Here the CDR3 reads CASSRGDRGYEQYF. As DNA, the CDR3 is TGTGCCAGCAGCCGGGGGGACAGGGGCTACGAGCAGTACTTC.